This note documents a single T cell receptor (beta chain) sequence. Its antigen is as yet unknown. The data are from a study of identical twins. The CDR3 has 17 residues. V lost 3 bases, J lost 5 bases, and 11 bases stayed unmatched. Germline V lookup: CDR1 SGHRS, CDR2 YFSETQ. Points from the study as a whole: Insertions were fewer in abundant cord blood beta clonotypes, whereas memory repertoires showed none of this pattern. Its conclusions, products of cross-sectional statistical analysis, did not come from following the same donors.

Template switching added a universal primer site; cDNA carried unique molecular identifiers. TCRdb re-called the 5' RACE reads through MiXCR, storing one row per CDR3 protein. This sample has some 630,000 distinct CDR3 sequences, with under 8.5% found just once. These data were likewise used in another study, on yellow fever vaccine responses in identical twins. Per that study: Twins reportedly had a vaccine T cell response that seemed partly convergent, partly personalized.

The clonotype originates from a woman between 18 and 30 years old in good health. The chain is built from TRBV5-1 and TRBJ2-2; 9 bases are a match to TRBD1. The sequenced sample was PBMCs. In nucleotides, the CDR3 is TGCGCCAGCAGCTCATCCACCGGGACAGGGCGGACCGGGGAGCTGTTTTTT. Amino acids: CASSSSTGTGRTGELFF.